This T cell receptor (beta chain) is from a study of blood T cell repertoires in COVID-19. Overall study context: T cells, B-cell-depleted T cells, or PBMCs provided the cDNA or gDNA that served as material.

Assay: immunoSEQ multiplex PCR; the TCRdb copy retains only in-frame clones and omits some. Of 350,000 to 400,000 clones in the sample, roughly nine tenths were seen once. CDR3 size: 17 residues. Germline lookup yields CDR1 SGHTA and CDR2 FQGNSA. V lost 5 bases and J lost 0, with 17 bases in between. The V gene is TRBV7-2, the J gene TRBJ2-1, with a weak D call TRBD2 (5 bases). This clonotype was obtained from a man aged 18 to 35 who had recovered from COVID-19. The specimen sequenced was PBMCs or T cells enriched from blood (not recorded which). CDR3 sequence reads: CASSLSGPSSSYNEQFF. The DNA for the CDR3 is TGTGCCAGCAGCCTAAGCGGTCCGTCTAGCTCCTACAATGAGCAGTTCTTC.